This TCR beta chain was identified in a study of shared clonotypes between healthy human individuals. The data were produced by immunoSEQ multiplex PCR, yet TCRdb's version contains in-frame clones alone and is incomplete. The sample shows 2 million to 2.5 million clones, roughly 93% of them seen only once. With 1 base removed from V and 6 bases from J, the gap between germline ends came to 14 bases. The CDR3 consists of 15 residues. Germline V CDR1 and CDR2: SGHDT, YYEEEE. CD4+ cells were split into CD45RA+ naive and CD45RA-negative memory subsets. The TCR was taken from a man aged 18-30 years in good health. Some clones in this sample may be carry-over from other donors' samples. The chain combines TRBV5-6 with TRBJ1-5; D unclear. The sequenced sample consisted of naive CD4+ T cells from PBMCs. Subset of the sample: CD45RA+ positively selected. The CDR3 reads CASSLYYGSPQPQHF. The CDR3 nucleotides read TGTGCCAGCAGCTTGTATTACGGGAGTCCTCAGCCCCAGCATTTT.